The present T cell receptor beta chain was sequenced within a study of blood T cell repertoires in COVID-19. CDR3 size: 14 residues. Germline CDR1 LGHDT, CDR2 YNNKEL (reference sequence). The junction had 6 bases not matched to a gene; V was cut back by 6 bases and J by 6 bases. Profiling relied on immunoSEQ multiplex PCR, and the TCRdb table lists in-frame clones only, not all of them. The sample has some 150,000 clones, around 87% seen once. This sequence originates from a middle-aged woman with acute or convalescent COVID-19. The sequencing sample was made of peripheral blood. This chain joins TRBV3-1 (or the pseudogene TRBV3-2) and TRBJ2-2; the match to TRBD2 covers 8 bases. The CDR3 reads CASSSRGGPGELFF. As DNA, the CDR3 is TGTGCCAGCAGTTCCCGGGGGGGTCCCGGGGAGCTGTTTTTT.